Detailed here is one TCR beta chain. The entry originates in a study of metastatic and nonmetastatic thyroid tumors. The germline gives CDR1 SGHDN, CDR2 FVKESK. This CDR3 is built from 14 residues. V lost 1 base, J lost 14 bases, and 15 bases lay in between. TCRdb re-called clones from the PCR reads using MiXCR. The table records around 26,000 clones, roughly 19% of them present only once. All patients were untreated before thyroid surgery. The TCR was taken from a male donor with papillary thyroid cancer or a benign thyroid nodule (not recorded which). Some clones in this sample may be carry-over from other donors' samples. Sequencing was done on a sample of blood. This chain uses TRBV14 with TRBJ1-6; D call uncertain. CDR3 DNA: TGTGCCAGCAGCCAAGCGGGAGTTCCGATCTCCCTCCACTTT. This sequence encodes CASSQAGVPISLHF.